This TCR beta chain stems from a study of T cells in Graves' hyperthyroidism and ophthalmopathy. Study results and caveats: Most thyroid-expanded clonotypes above 0.001 were also found in blood. The model identified upcoming ophthalmopathy a median roughly 6.5 months ahead of onset.

TCR beta CDR3 sequences were amplified from RNA transcripts. The HTBI primer set served for first-round RT-PCR of the TCR CDR3. One entry per CDR3 protein, called by TCRdb with MiXCR from the multiplex PCR reads. The data show about 270,000 distinct CDR3 sequences, approximately 20% seen once. Ophthalmopathy patients had Clinical Activity Score at least 3, NOSPECS grade at least 4, duration under 3 months. Together with thyroid ultrasound, orbital computed tomography, serum thyroxine and TRAb, clinical symptoms were used for diagnoses. This CDR3 contains 13 residues. Germline trimming cut 6 bases from V and 8 bases from J; bases unmatched to any gene: 6. Germline CDR1 DFQATT, CDR2 SNEGSKA (reference sequence). This clonotype was recorded many times. Its antigen is as yet unknown.

The chain combines TRBV20-1 with TRBJ1-4; 10 bases map to TRBD1. The TCR comes from a man aged 30-40 years with Graves' ophthalmopathy. The specimen was blood. In DNA form, the CDR3 reads TGCAGTGCAAGGACAGGGGGTGGGGAAAAACTGTTTTTT. This sequence encodes CSARTGGGEKLFF.